Sequencing of this T cell receptor (beta chain) was carried out in a study of response to subunit inactivated influenza vaccine. The CDR3 sequence is 14 residues long. Germline V gives CDR1 SQVTM, CDR2 ANQGSEA. V dropped 7 bases and J dropped 1 base, with 16 bases sitting between them. This clonotype has ten or more counts. TCRdb fed the RT-PCR reads into MiXCR, producing one record per CDR3 protein. The sample records about 650,000 distinct CDR3 sequences, about 14% being singletons. The sequence was obtained from a man in his fifties or sixties who received an inactivated influenza vaccine. The sequences come from PBMCs from blood, collected approximately 15 days before vaccination. This rearrangement joins TRBV29-1 to TRBJ1-1; D is unresolved. This CDR3 reads CSASPRTANTEAFF. For the CDR3, the DNA is TGCAGCGCTTCCCCGAGGACGGCGAACACTGAAGCTTTCTTT.